The 21 T cell receptor beta chains below all came from one sample that was sequenced in a study of CD8+ T cells in alopecia areata. It was cDNA, reverse transcribed from extracted RNA, that served as the sequencing template. The protocol was immunoSEQ multiplex PCR, while the TCRdb copy is restricted to in-frame clones and leaves out a portion. The data contain approximately 150,000 clones, over 45% of them singletons. The sample consisted of CD4+ T cells sorted from blood. The origin of the receptors is a human donor with alopecia areata.

The rearrangement joins TRBV27 to TRBJ2-2, with 8 nucleotides matching TRBD1. The CDR3 loop spans 15 amino acids. Per the germline V gene, CDR1 is MNHEY and CDR2 is SMNVEV (reference sequence). V trimming: 5 bases; J trimming: 4 bases; junction bases outside the gene matches: 6. The CDR3 sequence is CASSKTGAFTGELFF. CDR3 coding DNA: TGTGCCAGCAGTAAGACAGGGGCTTTCACCGGGGAGCTGTTTTTT.

This rearrangement joins TRBV27 to TRBJ2-3; D uncertain. This CDR3 is 13 amino acids long. CDR1 is MNHEY and CDR2 is SMNVEV in the germline V gene (reference sequence). Trimming shortened V by 5 bases and J by 6 bases, and 12 bases separated the two germline ends. DNA of the CDR3: TGTGCCAGCAGTCCGACGGGTTCCGATACGCAGTATTTT. Protein product: CASSPTGSDTQYF.

This clone has just a few counts. The V gene is TRBV29-1, the J gene TRBJ2-1; 8 positions agree with TRBD2. Germline CDR1 and CDR2: SQVTM and ANQGSEA. J lost 0 bases, V lost 7 bases, and 20 bases had no gene match. This CDR3 has 19 amino acids. In DNA form, the CDR3 reads TGCAGCGCCTCAGAGGGGGGGGCGGTTGCGGGAGGCTCCTACAATGAGCAGTTCTTC. Encoded protein: CSASEGGAVAGGSYNEQFF.

This clone came up a few times. The chain recombines TRBV29-1 with TRBJ2-1, with TRBD2 matching over 10 bases. V trimming: 7 bases; J trimming: 2 bases; junction bases outside the gene matches: 8. The CDR3 has 15 amino acids. Germline-derived CDR1 and CDR2 are SQVTM and ANQGSEA. The CDR3 loop is CSAPGTSDPYNEQFF. The DNA for the CDR3 is TGCAGCGCCCCTGGGACTAGCGATCCCTACAATGAGCAGTTCTTC.

The chain couples TRBV29-1 to TRBJ2-1; D assignment may be TRBD1 or TRBD2 (5 bases each). Trimming shortened V by 4 bases and J by 4 bases, and 11 bases separated the two germline ends. Germline loops: CDR1 SQVTM, CDR2 ANQGSEA. This CDR3 contains 13 residues. The CDR3 sequence is CSVGGSGYNEQFF. CDR3 nucleotide sequence: TGCAGCGTTGGGGGGTCGGGTTACAATGAGCAGTTCTTC.

Only a few counts were recorded for this clone. This chain links TRBV15 with TRBJ1-1; D remains unclear. From germline, CDR1 is LNHNV and CDR2 YYDKDF (reference sequence). Trimming shortened V by 0 bases and J by 4 bases, and 9 bases separated the two germline ends. This CDR3 contains 14 residues. The CDR3, as DNA: TGTGCCACCAGCAGAGACTCCAGCGGCACTGAAGCTTTCTTT. Protein product: CATSRDSSGTEAFF.

The chain employs TRBV5-1 and TRBJ2-1, with D perhaps TRBD2 (5 bases). Looked up from germline, CDR1 is SGHRS and CDR2 is YFSETQ. The V gene lost 0 bases and the J gene lost 1 base, with 8 bases spanning the gap. The CDR3 spans 15 residues. The CDR3 region has the DNA TGCGCCAGCAGCTTGGTGGGGAGTTCCTACAATGAGCAGTTCTTC. Protein product: CASSLVGSSYNEQFF.

This clone showed up just a few times. V and J are TRBV28 and TRBJ2-5; perhaps D is TRBD1 or TRBD2 (7 bases each). Per germline, CDR1 MDHEN and CDR2 SYDVKM. The CDR3 is 14 residues long. The ends were cut back, 8 bases at V and 1 base at J, with 14 bases in the middle. This chain's CDR3 is CASSRGGPQETQYF. The DNA for the CDR3 is TGTGCCAGCTCCAGGGGGGGTCCCCAAGAGACCCAGTACTTC.

This clone was seen more than once but under ten times. V gene TRBV7-9 combines with J gene TRBJ2-7; D not certain. CDR3 size: 11 residues. CDR1 is SEHNR and CDR2 is FQNEAQ in the germline V gene (reference sequence). The germline V and J ends were trimmed by 6 bases and 3 bases, with 6 bases remaining between them. CDR3 sequence: CASSFHYEQYF. CDR3 nucleotides: TGTGCCAGCAGTTTCCACTACGAGCAGTACTTC.

This clone was seen a handful of times. The V call is TRBV25-1, the J call TRBJ1-4; 8 bases agree with TRBD1. V shed 11 bases and J 13 bases; nucleotides not matched to a gene: 12. Germline V gene lookup returns CDR1 MGHDK and CDR2 SYGVNS. The CDR3 spans 12 residues. The CDR3 coding sequence is TGTGCCGGAAGGGACAGGAGACCCCTACTGTTTTTT. As protein: CAGRDRRPLLFF.

The rearrangement uses TRBV5-6 and TRBJ2-1; D call uncertain. Trimming removed 2 bases at V and 10 bases at J, with 7 bases between. The CDR3 spans 11 residues. Germline V gene lookup returns CDR1 SGHDT and CDR2 YYEEEE. For the CDR3, the DNA is TGTGCCAGCAGCTTCGGATACGAGCAGTTCTTC. It codes for CASSFGYEQFF.

This rearrangement joins TRBV6-5 to TRBJ1-1; D is unresolved. The CDR3 sequence is 10 residues long. Germline-derived CDR1 and CDR2 are MNHEY and SVGAGI. Trimming shortened V by 11 bases and J by 4 bases, and 8 bases separated the two germline ends. CDR3 in DNA: TGTGCCGCCGGACGCACTGAAGCTTTCTTT. It codes for CAAGRTEAFF.

This clone was observed a handful of times. This chain joins TRBV29-1 and TRBJ2-5, with 7 bases aligning to TRBD2. Germline CDR1 is SQVTM and CDR2 is ANQGSEA. This CDR3 comprises 13 residues. The V segment lost 4 bases and the J segment 4 bases; nucleotides outside the gene matches: 6. CDR3 coding DNA: TGCAGCGTTGGACTAGCAACGGGAGAGACCCAGTACTTC. Protein product: CSVGLATGETQYF.

The rearrangement links TRBV28 to TRBJ2-1; D is ambiguous. The CDR3 spans 12 residues. Looked up from germline, CDR1 is MDHEN and CDR2 is SYDVKM. Trimming stripped 4 bases from V and 6 bases from J, with 7 bases between. CDR3 nucleotides: TGTGCCAGCAGTTACAGTTTCAATGAGCAGTTCTTC. Its protein product is CASSYSFNEQFF.

The V gene is TRBV29-1, the J gene TRBJ1-1; D gene unclear. V lost 0 bases to trimming and J lost 3 bases, with 5 bases between them. Per the germline V gene, CDR1 is SQVTM and CDR2 is ANQGSEA. The length of the CDR3 is 12 residues. The CDR3 here is CSVEEVYTEAFF. DNA of the CDR3: TGCAGCGTTGAAGAGGTATACACTGAAGCTTTCTTT. Looking up the rest from reference TRBV29-1 and TRBJ1-1 gives the full variable domain: SAVISQKPSRDICQRGTSLTIQCQVDSQVTMMFWYRQQPGQSLTLIATANQGSEATYESGFVIDKFPISRPNLTFSTLTVSNMSPEDSSIYLCSVEEVYTEAFFGQGTRLTVV.

The rearrangement uses TRBV27 and TRBJ2-3; 7 nucleotides align to TRBD1. V gave up 4 bases and J gave up 3 bases; unmatched junction bases: 7. This CDR3 comprises 15 residues. CDR1 is MNHEY and CDR2 is SMNVEV in the germline V gene (reference sequence). The CDR3 loop reads CASSSKGQVTDTQYF. CDR3 nucleotide sequence: TGTGCCAGCAGTTCCAAAGGACAGGTAACAGATACGCAGTATTTT.

Concerning this clone itself: This CDR3 fails to terminate in the conserved phenylalanine or tryptophan, so it likely reflects a read error. Because the CDR3's place on the DNA is in doubt, the DNA is left out and the CDR3 is given as listed by TCRdb. The chain recombines TRBV20-1 with TRBJ1-1; the table's D call TRBD1 went unverified against the DNA. CDR1 and CDR2 (germline): DFQATT, SNEGSKA (reference sequence). Including both end residues, the CDR3 is 9 amino acids long. The CDR3 loop is CSARNRYQV.

The V gene is TRBV29-1, the J gene TRBJ2-5; D tentatively fits TRBD1 or TRBD2 (5 bases each). The closer fit of TRBJ2-7 to the DNA end suggests the J call may be wrong. The CDR3 consists of 12 residues. Looked up from germline, CDR1 is SQVTM and CDR2 is ANQGSEA. CDR3 protein: CSVQGPPDEQYF. The CDR3 bases are TGCAGCGTCCAGGGACCTCCGGACGAGCAGTACTTC.

The chain is built from TRBV29-1 and TRBJ1-2; possibly TRBD1 for D (6 bases). This CDR3 spans 13 amino acids. The V gene's germline CDR1 is SQVTM and CDR2 ANQGSEA. Trimming took off 1 base at V and 4 bases at J, with 10 bases between the two ends. CDR3 protein: CSVEGMGAYGYTF. Here the CDR3 DNA reads TGCAGCGTTGAAGGTATGGGGGCCTATGGCTACACCTTC.

Only a few counts were recorded for this clone. The genes are TRBV28 and TRBJ2-6; 9 nucleotides line up with TRBD1. There are 17 residues in the CDR3. Germline-derived CDR1 and CDR2 are MDHEN and SYDVKM. V lost 5 bases to trimming and J lost 4 bases; unmatched junction nucleotides: 9. CDR3 sequence: CASSLRRTGVGANVLTF. In DNA form, the CDR3 reads TGTGCCAGCAGTCTCCGCCGGACAGGGGTCGGGGCCAACGTCCTGACTTTC.

The rearrangement joins TRBV30 to TRBJ2-5; tentative D call: TRBD1 (5 bases). Germline assignment: CDR1 GTSNPN and CDR2 SVGIG (reference sequence). The CDR3 has 14 amino acids. With 0 bases removed from V and 5 bases from J, the gap between germline ends came to 13 bases. CDR3 sequence (DNA): TGTGCCTGGAGTGTTCGAAGCTCAGGGGAGACCCAGTACTTC. Translated, it gives CAWSVRSSGETQYF.